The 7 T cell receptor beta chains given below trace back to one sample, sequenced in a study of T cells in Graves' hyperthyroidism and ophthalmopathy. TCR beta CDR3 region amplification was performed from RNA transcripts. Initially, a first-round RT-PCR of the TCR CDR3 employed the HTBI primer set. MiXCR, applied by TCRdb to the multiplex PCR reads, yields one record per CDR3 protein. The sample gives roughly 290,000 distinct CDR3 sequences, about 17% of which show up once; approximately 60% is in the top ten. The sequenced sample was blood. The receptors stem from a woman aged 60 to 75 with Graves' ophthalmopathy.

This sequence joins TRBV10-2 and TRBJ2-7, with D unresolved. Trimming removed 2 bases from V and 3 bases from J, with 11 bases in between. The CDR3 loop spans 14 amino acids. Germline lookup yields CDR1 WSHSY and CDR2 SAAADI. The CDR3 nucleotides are TGCGCCAGCAGTGAGGGTTGGGGATACTACGAGCAGTACTTC. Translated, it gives CASSEGWGYYEQYF.

CDR3 amino acids: CASSVGTGSWTQETQYF. Written as DNA, the CDR3 is TGTGCCAGCAGCGTAGGGACAGGGTCGTGGACCCAAGAGACCCAGTACTTC. The chain is built from TRBV9 and TRBJ2-5; 8 bases agree with TRBD1. CDR3 size: 17 residues. The germline V gene encodes CDR1 SGDLS and CDR2 YYNGEE. After removal of 0 bases from V and 1 base from J, the junction contained 8 bases not matched to a gene.

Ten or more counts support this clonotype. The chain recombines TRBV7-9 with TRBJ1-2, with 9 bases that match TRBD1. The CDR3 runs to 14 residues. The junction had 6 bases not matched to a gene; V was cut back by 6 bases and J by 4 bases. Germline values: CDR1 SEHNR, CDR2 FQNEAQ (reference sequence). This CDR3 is CASRKTGGIYGYTF. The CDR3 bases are TGTGCCAGCAGGAAGACAGGGGGGATCTATGGCTACACCTTC.

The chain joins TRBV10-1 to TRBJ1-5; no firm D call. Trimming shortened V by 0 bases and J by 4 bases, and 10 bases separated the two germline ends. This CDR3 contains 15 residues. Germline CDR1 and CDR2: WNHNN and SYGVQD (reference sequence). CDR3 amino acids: CASSESAGPNQPQHF. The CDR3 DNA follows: TGCGCCAGCAGTGAGTCCGCGGGCCCGAATCAGCCCCAGCATTTT.

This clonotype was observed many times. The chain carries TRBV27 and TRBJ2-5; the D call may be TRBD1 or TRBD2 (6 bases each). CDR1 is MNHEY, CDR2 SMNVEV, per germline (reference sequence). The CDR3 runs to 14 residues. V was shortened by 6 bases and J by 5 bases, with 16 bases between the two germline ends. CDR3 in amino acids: CASRPLGGVETQYF. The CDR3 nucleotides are TGTGCCAGCAGGCCCCTGGGGGGCGTTGAGACCCAGTACTTC.

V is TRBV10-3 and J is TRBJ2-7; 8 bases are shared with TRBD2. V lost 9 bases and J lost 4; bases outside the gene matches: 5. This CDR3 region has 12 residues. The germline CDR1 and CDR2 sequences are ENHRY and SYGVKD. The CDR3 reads CAIRGGGYEQYF. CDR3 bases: TGTGCCATACGGGGGGGCGGGTACGAGCAGTACTTC.

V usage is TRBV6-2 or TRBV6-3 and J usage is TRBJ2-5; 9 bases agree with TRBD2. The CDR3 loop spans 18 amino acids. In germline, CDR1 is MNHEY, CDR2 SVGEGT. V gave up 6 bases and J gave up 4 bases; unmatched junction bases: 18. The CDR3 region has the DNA TGTGCCAGCAGCCGATTGGGAGTAGCGGGAGTAGGGAGAGAGACCCAGTACTTC. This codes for CASSRLGVAGVGRETQYF.